The present TCR beta chain was sequenced within a study of blood T cell repertoires in COVID-19. The overall study: Sites across the United States, Italy and Spain contributed samples from acute and convalescent COVID-19. Sources were T cells, B-cell-depleted T cells, or PBMCs; the material itself was cDNA or gDNA.

The CDR3 sequence is 13 residues long. The germline V and J ends were trimmed by 2 bases and 3 bases, with 9 bases remaining between them. The germline gives CDR1 SGHRS, CDR2 YFSETQ. The assay was immunoSEQ multiplex PCR, and TCRdb's table has in-frame clones only and misses some. The sample has 50,000 to 75,000 clones, about three quarters seen once. The receptor was derived from a woman of 80 years or more with acute or convalescent COVID-19. The chain is built from TRBV5-1 and TRBJ2-7; no definite D call. The sample was peripheral blood. CDR3 loop: CASSFDTYYEQYF. The CDR3 coding sequence is TGCGCCAGCAGCTTCGACACCTACTACGAGCAGTACTTC.